The sequence of this TCR beta chain was determined in a study of T cell repertoires in cytomegalovirus infection (dated by TCRdb to the late 2010s). In the study overall: The peptide stimulations were aimed at well-studied HLA-B-restricted epitopes as well as recently identified HLA-C-restricted CMV epitopes, whose presentation resists viral immunomodulation. Donor HLA type was relevant to the analysis, as public TCR beta signatures indicated carriage of CMV infection together with the matching HLA type.

Paper-wide results and their limitations: Cumulative frequency of public TCR beta family members discriminated carriers of CMV infection plus the relevant HLA type in this cohort and an independent approximately 350-donor cohort. In the ex vivo response, HLA-C-restricted CMV-specific TCR beta clonotypes were dominant, and in two of eight donors the single most frequent clonotype came from this HLA-C-restricted group.

Turning to this clonotype: No cognate antigen has been identified for it. Base qualities are not at hand, and no much larger clone is one base apart.

The reads were generated on an Illumina HiSeq 1500. The public sequencing data were trimmed at Q25 with fastp and processed into clonotypes with MiXCR by TCRdb, which kept only in-frame beta chains. Entries are consolidated by CDR3 protein sequence, retaining the most common genes and DNA. For this sample the table gives around 230,000 distinct CDR3 sequences, of which roughly 34% were detected only once. Around 64% of the sample rests with the top ten. V drops 5 bases and J drops 9 bases, leaving 17 bases in between. Reading from cysteine to phenylalanine, the CDR3 counts 13 amino acids. Only the CDR3 DNA is retained, 39 bases long and in frame from the first base. The germline V gene sets CDR1 to MDHEN and CDR2 to SYDVKM. This sample's treatment or condition label indicates: in vitro stimulation with specific CMV peptide epitopes to enrich CMV-specific T cells.

The TCR originated in a human donor in good health (CMV status not recorded). Some clones in this sample may be carry-over from other donors' samples. The starting material was CD8+ T cells from cultured PBMCs, obtained from culture after CMV antigen stimulation. The chain employs TRBV28 and TRBJ2-7, with the D gene call left open. The CDR3 region: CASSLSASRGQYF. The sequenced DNA is TGTGCCAGCAGTCTTTCCGCCTCCAGAGGGCAGTACTTC.